In its sample, the clone carrying this T cell receptor beta chain was seen once. Its specificity is unknown. This sample is part of a study of cytomegalovirus exposure and HLA in healthy donors. Looking at the study overall: Among roughly 190 million T cells, an earlier analysis found 117 million unique TCR beta sequences. Study-level findings and limits: A highly shared variant cluster was judged a likely technical artifact.

PCR amplification relied on 60 Vbeta primers (plus 13 Jbeta primers). Assay: immunoSEQ multiplex PCR; the TCRdb copy retains only in-frame clones and omits some. The table has some 160,000 clones, approximately 80% seen once; the top ten hold 1.5% to 2%. This TCR was recovered from a woman in her thirties in good health and CMV-seronegative. Specimen: PBMCs.

The CDR3 loop reads CASSQEDSTGLSRYF. CDR3 DNA sequence: TGCGCCAGCAGCCAGGAGGATTCTACAGGGCTATCCCGGTACTTC. The chain has TRBV4-1 and TRBJ2-7; TRBD1 might be the D (6 bases). V was cut by 3 bases and J by 12 bases, with 24 bases left in between. Germline CDR1 MGHRA, CDR2 YSYEKL. The CDR3 runs to 15 residues.